This T cell receptor (beta chain) was captured in a study of blood T cell repertoires in COVID-19. Study summary: COVID-19 samples, acute and convalescent, were from the United States, Italy and Spain.

The assay was immunoSEQ multiplex PCR, and TCRdb's table has in-frame clones only and misses some. The top ten hold more than 4.5% of the sample, which has 100,000 to 120,000 clones, roughly 85% seen once. Germline CDR1 and CDR2: LGHNA and YSLEER. CDR3 length: 18 amino acids. V was clipped by 5 bases and J by 0 bases, with 20 bases between them. This chain uses TRBV4-3 with TRBJ1-3, with unresolved D. Sequenced input: peripheral blood. The origin of this receptor is a human donor in a cohort sampled during active COVID-19. CDR3 region: CASSSTRGGLSSGNTIYF. The CDR3 DNA reads TGCGCCAGCAGCTCAACCCGGGGAGGGCTGAGCTCTGGAAACACCATATATTTT.